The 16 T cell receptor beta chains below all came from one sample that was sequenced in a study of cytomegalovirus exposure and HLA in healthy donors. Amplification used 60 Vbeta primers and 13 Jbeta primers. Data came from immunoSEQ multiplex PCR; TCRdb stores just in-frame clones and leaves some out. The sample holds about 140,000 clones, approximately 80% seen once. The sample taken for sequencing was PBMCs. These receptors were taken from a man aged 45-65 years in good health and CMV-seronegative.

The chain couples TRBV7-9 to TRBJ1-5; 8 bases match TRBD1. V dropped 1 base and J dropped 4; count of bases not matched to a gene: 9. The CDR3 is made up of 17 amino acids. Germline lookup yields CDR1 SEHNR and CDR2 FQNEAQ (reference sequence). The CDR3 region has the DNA TGTGCCAGCAGCTTAGGGGGACAGGAGCTAAGTAATCAGCCCCAGCATTTT. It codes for CASSLGGQELSNQPQHF.

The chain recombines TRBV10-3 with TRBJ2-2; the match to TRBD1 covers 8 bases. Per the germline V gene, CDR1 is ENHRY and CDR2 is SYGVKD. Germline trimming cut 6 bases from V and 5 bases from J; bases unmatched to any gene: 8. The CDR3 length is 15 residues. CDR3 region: CAISIGQGRTGELFF. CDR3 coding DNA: TGTGCCATCAGCATTGGACAGGGACGGACCGGGGAGCTGTTTTTT.

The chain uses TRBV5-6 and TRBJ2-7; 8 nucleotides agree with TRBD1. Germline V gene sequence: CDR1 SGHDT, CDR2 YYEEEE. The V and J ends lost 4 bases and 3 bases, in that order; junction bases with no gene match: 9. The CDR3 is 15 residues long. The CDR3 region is CASSPLDRDNYEQYF. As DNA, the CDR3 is TGTGCCAGCAGCCCATTGGACAGGGACAACTACGAGCAGTACTTC.

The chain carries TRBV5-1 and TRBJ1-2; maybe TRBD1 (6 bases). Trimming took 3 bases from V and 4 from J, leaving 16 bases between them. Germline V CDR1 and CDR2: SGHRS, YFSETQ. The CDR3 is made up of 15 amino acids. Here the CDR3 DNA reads TGCGCCAGCAGCTCGGAAACAGGGCGCCTCTATGGCTACACCTTC. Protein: CASSSETGRLYGYTF.

CDR3 coding DNA: TGCGCCAGCAGGGACAGGGCATCGTCACCCCTCCACTTT. This sequence encodes CASRDRASSPLHF. The rearrangement links TRBV5-1 to TRBJ1-6, with 8 nucleotides matching TRBD1. Germline V gives CDR1 SGHRS, CDR2 YFSETQ. The V gene end was trimmed by 5 bases and the J gene end by 10 bases; junction bases not matched to a gene: 5. The CDR3 has 13 amino acids.

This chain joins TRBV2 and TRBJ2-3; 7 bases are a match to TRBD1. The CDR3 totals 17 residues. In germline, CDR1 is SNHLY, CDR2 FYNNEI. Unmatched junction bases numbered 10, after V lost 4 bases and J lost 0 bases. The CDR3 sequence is CASSVMAGGSSTDTQYF. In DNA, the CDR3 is TGTGCCAGCAGTGTAATGGCAGGGGGATCTAGCACAGATACGCAGTATTTT. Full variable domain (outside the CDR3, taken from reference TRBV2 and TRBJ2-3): EPEVTQTPSHQVTQMGQEVILRCVPISNHLYFYWYRQILGQKVEFLVSFYNNEISEKSEIFDDQFSVERPDGSNFTLKIRSTKLEDSAMYFCASSVMAGGSSTDTQYFGPGTRLTVL.

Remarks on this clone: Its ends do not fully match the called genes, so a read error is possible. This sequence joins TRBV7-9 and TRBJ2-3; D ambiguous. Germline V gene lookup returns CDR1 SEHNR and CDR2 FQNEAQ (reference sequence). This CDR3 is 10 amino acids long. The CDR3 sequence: CAALTDTQYF. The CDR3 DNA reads TGTGCCGCCCTCACAGATACACAGTATTTT.

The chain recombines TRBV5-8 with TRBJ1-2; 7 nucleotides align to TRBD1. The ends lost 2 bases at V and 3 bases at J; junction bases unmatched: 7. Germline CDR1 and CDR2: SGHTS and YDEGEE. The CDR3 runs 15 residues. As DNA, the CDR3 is TGTGCCAGCAGCTTACGACAGGGAGGAGACTATGGCTACACCTTC. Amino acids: CASSLRQGGDYGYTF.

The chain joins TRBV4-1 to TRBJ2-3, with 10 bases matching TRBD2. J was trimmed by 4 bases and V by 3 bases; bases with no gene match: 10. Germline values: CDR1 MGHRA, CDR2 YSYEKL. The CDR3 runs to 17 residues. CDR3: CASSHVATSGRPDTQYF. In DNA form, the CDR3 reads TGCGCCAGCAGCCACGTGGCGACTAGCGGGCGGCCAGATACGCAGTATTTT.

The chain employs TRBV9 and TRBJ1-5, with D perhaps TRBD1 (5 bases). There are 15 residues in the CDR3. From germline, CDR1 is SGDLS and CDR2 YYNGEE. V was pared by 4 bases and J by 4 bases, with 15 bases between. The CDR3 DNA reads TGTGCCAGCAGCCCCGCTCTGGCAGGGAATCAGCCCCAGCATTTT. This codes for CASSPALAGNQPQHF.

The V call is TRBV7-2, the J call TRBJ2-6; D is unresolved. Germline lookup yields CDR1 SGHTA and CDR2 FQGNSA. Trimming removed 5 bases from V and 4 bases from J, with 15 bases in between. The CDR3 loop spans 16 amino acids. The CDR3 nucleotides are TGTGCCAGCAGCCGAAACAGTAACGCCGGGGCCAACGTCCTGACTTTC. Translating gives CASSRNSNAGANVLTF.

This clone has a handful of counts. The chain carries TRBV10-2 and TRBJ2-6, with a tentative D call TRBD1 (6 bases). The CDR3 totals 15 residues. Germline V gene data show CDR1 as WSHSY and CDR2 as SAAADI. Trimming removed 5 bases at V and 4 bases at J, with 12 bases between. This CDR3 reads CASSLEGVGANVLTF. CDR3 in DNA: TGCGCCAGCAGTTTAGAGGGGGTCGGGGCCAACGTCCTGACTTTC.

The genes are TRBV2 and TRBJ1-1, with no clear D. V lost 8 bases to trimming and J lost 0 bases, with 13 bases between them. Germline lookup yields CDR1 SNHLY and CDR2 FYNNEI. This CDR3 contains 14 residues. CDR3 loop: CASRPLAVNTEAFF. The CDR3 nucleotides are TGTGCCAGCCGGCCATTAGCGGTGAACACTGAAGCTTTCTTT. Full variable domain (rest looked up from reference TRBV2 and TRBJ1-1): EPEVTQTPSHQVTQMGQEVILRCVPISNHLYFYWYRQILGQKVEFLVSFYNNEISEKSEIFDDQFSVERPDGSNFTLKIRSTKLEDSAMYFCASRPLAVNTEAFFGQGTRLTVV.

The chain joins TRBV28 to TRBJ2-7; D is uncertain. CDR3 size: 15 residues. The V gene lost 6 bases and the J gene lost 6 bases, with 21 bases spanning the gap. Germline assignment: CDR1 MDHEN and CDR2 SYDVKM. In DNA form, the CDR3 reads TGTGCCAGCAGCCCACACCCACAACCCCCCCCCGAGCAGTACTTC. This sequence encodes CASSPHPQPPPEQYF.

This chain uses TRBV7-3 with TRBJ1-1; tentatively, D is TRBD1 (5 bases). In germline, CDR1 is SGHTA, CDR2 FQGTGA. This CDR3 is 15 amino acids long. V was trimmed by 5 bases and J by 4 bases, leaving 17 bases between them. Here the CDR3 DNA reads TGTGCCAGCAGCCCCAATGGGGGGAAGGGCACTGAAGCTTTCTTT. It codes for CASSPNGGKGTEAFF.

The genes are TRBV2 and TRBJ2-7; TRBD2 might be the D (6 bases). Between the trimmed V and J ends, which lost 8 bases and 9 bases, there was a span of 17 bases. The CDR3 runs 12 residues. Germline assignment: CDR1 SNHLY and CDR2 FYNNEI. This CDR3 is CASGPGLASQYF. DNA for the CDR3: TGTGCCAGCGGCCCGGGACTCGCATCGCAGTACTTC.